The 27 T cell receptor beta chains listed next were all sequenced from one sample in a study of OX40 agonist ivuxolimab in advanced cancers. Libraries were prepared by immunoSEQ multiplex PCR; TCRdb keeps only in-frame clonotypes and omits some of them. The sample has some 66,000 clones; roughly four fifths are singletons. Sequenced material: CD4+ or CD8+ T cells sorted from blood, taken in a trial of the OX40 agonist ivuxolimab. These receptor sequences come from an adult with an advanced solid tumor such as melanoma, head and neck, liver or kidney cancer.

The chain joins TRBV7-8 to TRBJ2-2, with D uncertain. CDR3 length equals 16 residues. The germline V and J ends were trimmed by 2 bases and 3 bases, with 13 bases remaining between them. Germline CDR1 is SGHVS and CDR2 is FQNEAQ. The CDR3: CASSLRLRSDTGELFF. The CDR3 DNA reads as TGTGCCAGCAGCTTAAGGTTGCGGTCGGACACCGGGGAGCTGTTTTTT.

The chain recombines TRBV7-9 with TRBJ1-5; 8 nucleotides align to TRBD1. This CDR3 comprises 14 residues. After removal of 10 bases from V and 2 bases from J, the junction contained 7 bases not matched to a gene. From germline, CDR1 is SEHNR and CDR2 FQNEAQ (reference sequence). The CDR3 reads CAIGQGLGNQPQHF. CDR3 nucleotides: TGTGCCATTGGACAGGGTTTGGGCAATCAGCCCCAGCATTTT. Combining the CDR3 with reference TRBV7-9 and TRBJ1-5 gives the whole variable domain DTGVSQNPRHKITKRGQNVTFRCDPISEHNRLYWYRQTLGQGPEFLTYFQNEAQLEKSRLLSDRFSAERPKGSFSTLEIQRTEQGDSAMYLCAIGQGLGNQPQHFGDGTRLSIL.

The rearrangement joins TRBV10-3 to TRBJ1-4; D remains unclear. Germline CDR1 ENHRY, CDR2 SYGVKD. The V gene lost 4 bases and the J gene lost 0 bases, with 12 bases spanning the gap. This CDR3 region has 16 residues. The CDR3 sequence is CAISVGQSSTNEKLFF. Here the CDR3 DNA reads TGTGCCATCAGTGTCGGTCAGAGCTCAACTAATGAAAAACTGTTTTTT.

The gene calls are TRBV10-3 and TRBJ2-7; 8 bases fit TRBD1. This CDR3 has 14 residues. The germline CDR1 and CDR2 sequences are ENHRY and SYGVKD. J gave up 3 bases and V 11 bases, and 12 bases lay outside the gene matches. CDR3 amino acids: CASGARGPNYEQYF. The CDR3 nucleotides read TGTGCCTCGGGGGCCAGGGGGCCCAACTACGAGCAGTACTTC.

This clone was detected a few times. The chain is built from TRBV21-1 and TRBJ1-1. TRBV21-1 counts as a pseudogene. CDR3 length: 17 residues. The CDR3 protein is CASSQGGAPREGTEAFF. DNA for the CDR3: TGTGCCAGCAGCCAAGGCGGGGCGCCTCGGGAGGGCACTGAAGCTTTCTTT.

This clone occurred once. The CDR3 bases are TGTGCCAGCAGCCAATTCATACTACCCACAGATACGCAGTATTTT. The encoded protein is CASSQFILPTDTQYF. The chain has TRBV4-2 and TRBJ2-3; the D is unclear. CDR1 is LGHNA and CDR2 is YNFKEQ in the germline V gene. Deletions cut 2 bases from V and 2 bases from J, with 11 bases between. The CDR3 loop spans 15 amino acids.

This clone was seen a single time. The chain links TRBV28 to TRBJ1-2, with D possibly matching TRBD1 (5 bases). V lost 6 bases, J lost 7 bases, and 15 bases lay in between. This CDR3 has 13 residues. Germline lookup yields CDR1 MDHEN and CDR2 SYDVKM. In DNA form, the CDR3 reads TGTGCCAGCAGGACCACAGGAGGGGTTGGCTACACCTTC. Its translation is CASRTTGGVGYTF.

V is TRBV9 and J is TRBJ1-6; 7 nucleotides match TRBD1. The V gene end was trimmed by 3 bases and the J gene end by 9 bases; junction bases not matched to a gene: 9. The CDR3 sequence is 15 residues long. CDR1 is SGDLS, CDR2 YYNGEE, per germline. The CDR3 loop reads CASSGTGTASSPLHF. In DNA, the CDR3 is TGTGCCAGCAGCGGAACAGGGACAGCGAGTTCACCCCTCCACTTT.

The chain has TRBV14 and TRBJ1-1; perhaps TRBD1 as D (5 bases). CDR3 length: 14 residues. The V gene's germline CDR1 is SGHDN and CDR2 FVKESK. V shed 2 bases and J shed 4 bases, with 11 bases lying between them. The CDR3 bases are TGTGCCAGCAGCCAAATGACAGATTCCACTGAAGCTTTCTTT. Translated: CASSQMTDSTEAFF.

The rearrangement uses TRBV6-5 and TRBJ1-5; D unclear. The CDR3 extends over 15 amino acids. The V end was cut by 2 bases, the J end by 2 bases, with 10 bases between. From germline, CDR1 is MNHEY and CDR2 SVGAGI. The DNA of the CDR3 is TGTGCCAGCAGTTACGATTTTAGGGGCAATCAGCCCCAGCATTTT. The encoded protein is CASSYDFRGNQPQHF.

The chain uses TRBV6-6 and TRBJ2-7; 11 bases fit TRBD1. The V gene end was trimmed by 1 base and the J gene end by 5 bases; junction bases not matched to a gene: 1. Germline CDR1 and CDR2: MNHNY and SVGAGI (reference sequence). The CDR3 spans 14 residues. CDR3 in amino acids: CASSYWTGGDEQYF. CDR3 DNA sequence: TGTGCCAGCAGTTACTGGACAGGGGGCGACGAGCAGTACTTC.

CDR3 bases: TGTGCCAGCAGCCCCTCCCTGGACCGCTTCTCTGGAAACACCATATATTTT. This encodes CASSPSLDRFSGNTIYF. V and J are TRBV11-3 and TRBJ1-3; D is unresolved. Trimming removed 5 bases from V and 0 bases from J, with 17 bases in between. This CDR3 contains 17 residues. From germline, CDR1 is SGHNT and CDR2 YENEEA.

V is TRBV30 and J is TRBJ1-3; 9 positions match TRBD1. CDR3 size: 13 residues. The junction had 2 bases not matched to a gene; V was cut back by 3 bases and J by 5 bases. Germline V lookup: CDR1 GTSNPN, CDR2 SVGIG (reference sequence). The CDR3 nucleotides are TGTGCCTGGAGAGGACAGGGGAGAAACACCATATATTTT. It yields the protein CAWRGQGRNTIYF.

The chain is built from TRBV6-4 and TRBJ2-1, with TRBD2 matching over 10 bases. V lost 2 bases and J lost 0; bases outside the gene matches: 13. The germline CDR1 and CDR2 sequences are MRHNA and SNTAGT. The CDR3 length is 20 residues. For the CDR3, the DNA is TGTGCCAGCAGTGACGAGGAGCGGGAGGGCCCGATGAGCTCCTACAATGAGCAGTTCTTC. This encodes CASSDEEREGPMSSYNEQFF.

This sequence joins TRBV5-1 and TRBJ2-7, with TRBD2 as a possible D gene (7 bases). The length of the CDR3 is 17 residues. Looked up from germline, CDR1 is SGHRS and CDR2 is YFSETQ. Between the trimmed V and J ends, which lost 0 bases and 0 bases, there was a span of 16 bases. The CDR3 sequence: CASSLATGGSSSYEQYF. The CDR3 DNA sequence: TGCGCCAGCAGCTTGGCCACGGGGGGCTCCAGCTCCTACGAGCAGTACTTC.

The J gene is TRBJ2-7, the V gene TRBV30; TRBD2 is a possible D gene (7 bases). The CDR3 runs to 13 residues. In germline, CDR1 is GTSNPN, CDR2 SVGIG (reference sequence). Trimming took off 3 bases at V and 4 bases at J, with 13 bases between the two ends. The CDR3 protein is CAWRPGGVYEQYF. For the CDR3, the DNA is TGTGCCTGGAGACCGGGGGGCGTGTACGAGCAGTACTTC.

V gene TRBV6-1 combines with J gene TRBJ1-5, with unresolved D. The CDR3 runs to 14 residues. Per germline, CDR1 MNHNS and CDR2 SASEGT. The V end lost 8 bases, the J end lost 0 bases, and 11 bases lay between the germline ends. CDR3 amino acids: CASGVDYSNQPQHF. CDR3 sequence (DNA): TGTGCCAGCGGCGTGGATTATAGCAATCAGCCCCAGCATTTT.

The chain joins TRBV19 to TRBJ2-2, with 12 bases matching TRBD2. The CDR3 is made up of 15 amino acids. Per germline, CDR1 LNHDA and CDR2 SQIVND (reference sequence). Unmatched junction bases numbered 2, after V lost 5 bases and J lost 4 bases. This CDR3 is CASSVTSGGTGELFF. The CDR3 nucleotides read TGTGCCAGTAGTGTGACTAGCGGGGGCACCGGGGAGCTGTTTTTT.

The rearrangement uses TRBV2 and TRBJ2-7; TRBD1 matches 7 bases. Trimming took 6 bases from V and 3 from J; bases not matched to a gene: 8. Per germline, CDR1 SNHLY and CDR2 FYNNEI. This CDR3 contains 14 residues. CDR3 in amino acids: CASRTGLGSYEQYF. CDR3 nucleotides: TGTGCCAGCAGGACAGGGTTGGGGAGCTACGAGCAGTACTTC.

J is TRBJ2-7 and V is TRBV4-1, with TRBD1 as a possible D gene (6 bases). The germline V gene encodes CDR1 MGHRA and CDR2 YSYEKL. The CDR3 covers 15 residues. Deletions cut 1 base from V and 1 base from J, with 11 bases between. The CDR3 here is CASSQGQDTSYEQYF. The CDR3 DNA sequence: TGCGCCAGCAGCCAAGGACAGGATACTTCCTACGAGCAGTACTTC.

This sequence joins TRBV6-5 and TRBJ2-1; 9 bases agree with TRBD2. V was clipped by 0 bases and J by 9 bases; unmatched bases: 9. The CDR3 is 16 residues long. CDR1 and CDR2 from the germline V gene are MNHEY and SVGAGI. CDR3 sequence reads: CASSYSKVAGGIEQFF. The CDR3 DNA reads TGTGCCAGCAGTTACTCGAAGGTGGCGGGAGGGATTGAGCAGTTCTTC.

The CDR3 DNA reads as TGCGCCAGCAGCCTCGTGACGGGGCAAATACAAGAGACCCAGTACTTC. Translating it yields CASSLVTGQIQETQYF. The J gene is TRBJ2-5, the V gene TRBV5-1; D might be TRBD1 or TRBD2, each matching 5 bases. Trimming took off 4 bases at V and 2 bases at J, with 18 bases between the two ends. The CDR3 is made up of 16 amino acids. CDR1 is SGHRS and CDR2 is YFSETQ in the germline V gene.

CDR3 nucleotide sequence: TGTGCCAGTAGTAGCAGGGGGCTCGTCGGGGAGCTGTTTTTT. Translation gives CASSSRGLVGELFF. The chain employs TRBV19 and TRBJ2-2, with TRBD1 matching 8 bases. CDR1 LNHDA and CDR2 SQIVND come from the germline V gene (reference sequence). The length of the CDR3 is 14 residues. Trimming cost V 4 bases and J 7 bases; bases outside gene matches: 5.

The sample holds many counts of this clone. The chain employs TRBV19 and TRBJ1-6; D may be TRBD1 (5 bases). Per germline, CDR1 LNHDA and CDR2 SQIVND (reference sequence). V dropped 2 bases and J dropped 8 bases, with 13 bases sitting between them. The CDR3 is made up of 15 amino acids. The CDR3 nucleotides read TGTGCCAGTAGTATAACCGGGGCAAGGGATTCACCCCTCCACTTT. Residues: CASSITGARDSPLHF.

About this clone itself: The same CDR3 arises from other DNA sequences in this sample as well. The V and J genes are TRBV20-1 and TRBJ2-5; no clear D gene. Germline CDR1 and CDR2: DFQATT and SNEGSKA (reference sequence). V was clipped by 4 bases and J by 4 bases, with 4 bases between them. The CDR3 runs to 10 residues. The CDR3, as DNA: TGCAGTGCTAAGAGAGAGACCCAGTACTTC. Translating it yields CSAKRETQYF.

This CDR3 is CASSPRALPNEKLFF. CDR3 DNA: TGTGCCAGCTCACCACGGGCCTTGCCTAATGAAAAACTGTTTTTT. V and J are TRBV18 and TRBJ1-4, with D uncertain. Trimming stripped 1 base from V and 3 bases from J, with 9 bases between. CDR1 and CDR2 from the germline V gene are KGHSH and LQKENI. The CDR3 length is 15 residues. The full variable domain, its missing parts supplied by reference TRBV18 and TRBJ1-4, is NAGVMQNPRHLVRRRGQEARLRCSPMKGHSHVYWYRQLPEEGLKFMVYLQKENIIDESGMPKERFSAEFPKEGPSILRIQQVVRGDSAAYFCASSPRALPNEKLFFGSGTQLSVL.

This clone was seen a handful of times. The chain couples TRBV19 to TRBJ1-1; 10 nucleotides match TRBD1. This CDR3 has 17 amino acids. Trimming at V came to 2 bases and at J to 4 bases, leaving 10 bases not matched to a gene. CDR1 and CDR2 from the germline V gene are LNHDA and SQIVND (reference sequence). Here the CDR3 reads CASSITGGQGVPTEAFF. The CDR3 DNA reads TGTGCCAGTAGTATAACCGGAGGACAGGGGGTTCCCACTGAAGCTTTCTTT.